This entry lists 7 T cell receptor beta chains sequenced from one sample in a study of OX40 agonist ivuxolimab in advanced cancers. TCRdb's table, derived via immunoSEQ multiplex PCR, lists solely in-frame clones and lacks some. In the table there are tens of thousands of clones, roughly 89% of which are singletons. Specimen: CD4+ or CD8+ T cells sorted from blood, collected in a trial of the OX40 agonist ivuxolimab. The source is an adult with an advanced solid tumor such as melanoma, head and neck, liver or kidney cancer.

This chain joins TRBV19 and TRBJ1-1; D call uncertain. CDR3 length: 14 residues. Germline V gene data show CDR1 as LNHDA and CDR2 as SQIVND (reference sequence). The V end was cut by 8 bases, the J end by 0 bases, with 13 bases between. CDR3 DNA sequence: TGTGCCAGTTTAGGTGGAAACATGAACACTGAAGCTTTCTTT. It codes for CASLGGNMNTEAFF. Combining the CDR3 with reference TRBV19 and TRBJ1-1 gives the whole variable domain DGGITQSPKYLFRKEGQNVTLSCEQNLNHDAMYWYRQDPGQGLRLIYYSQIVNDFQKGDIAEGYSVSREKKESFPLTVTSAQKNPTAFYLCASLGGNMNTEAFFGQGTRLTVV.

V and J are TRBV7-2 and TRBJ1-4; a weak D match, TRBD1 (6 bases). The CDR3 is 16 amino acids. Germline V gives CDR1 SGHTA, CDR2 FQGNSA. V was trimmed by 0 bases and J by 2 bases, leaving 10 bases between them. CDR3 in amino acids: CASSLAGASTNEKLFF. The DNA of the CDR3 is TGTGCCAGCAGCTTAGCGGGGGCTTCGACTAATGAAAAACTGTTTTTT.

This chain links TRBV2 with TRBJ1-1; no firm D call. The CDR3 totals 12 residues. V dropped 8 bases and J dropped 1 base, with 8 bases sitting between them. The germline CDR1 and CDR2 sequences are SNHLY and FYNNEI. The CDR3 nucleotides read TGTGCCAGCGACATCTCGAACACTGAAGCTTTCTTT. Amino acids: CASDISNTEAFF.

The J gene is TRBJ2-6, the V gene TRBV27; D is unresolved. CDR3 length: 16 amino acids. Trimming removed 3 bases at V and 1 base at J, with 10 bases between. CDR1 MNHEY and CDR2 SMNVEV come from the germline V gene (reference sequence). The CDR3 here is CASSFSFFSGANVLTF. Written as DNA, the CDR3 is TGTGCCAGCAGTTTTAGTTTTTTTTCTGGGGCCAACGTCCTGACTTTC.

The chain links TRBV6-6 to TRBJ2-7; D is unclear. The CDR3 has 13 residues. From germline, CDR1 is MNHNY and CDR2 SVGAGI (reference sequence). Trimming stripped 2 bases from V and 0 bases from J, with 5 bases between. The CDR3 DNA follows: TGTGCCAGCAGTTACGGGCCCTCCTACGAGCAGTACTTC. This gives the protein CASSYGPSYEQYF.

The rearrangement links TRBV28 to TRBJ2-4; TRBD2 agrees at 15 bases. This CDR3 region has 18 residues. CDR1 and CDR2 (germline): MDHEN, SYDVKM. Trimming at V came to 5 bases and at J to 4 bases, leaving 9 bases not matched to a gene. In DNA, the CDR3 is TGTGCCAGCAGTCCTCTTGGGACTAGCGGGAGGAGAAAAAACATTCAGTACTTC. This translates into CASSPLGTSGRRKNIQYF.

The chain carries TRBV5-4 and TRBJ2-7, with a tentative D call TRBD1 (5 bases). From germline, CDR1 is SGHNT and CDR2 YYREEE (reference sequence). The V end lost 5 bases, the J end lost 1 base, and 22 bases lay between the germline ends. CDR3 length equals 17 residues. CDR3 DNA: TGTGCCAGCAGTTTGCTCCTCGACAGCGATCAATCCTACGAGCAGTACTTC. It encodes CASSLLLDSDQSYEQYF.